Sequencing of this T cell receptor (beta chain) was carried out in a study of blood T cells in healthy people across ages. About the study: About one barcoded TCR beta cDNA was captured per two T cells.

This clonotype turned up a few times. Its antigen is not known. Peripheral blood, roughly 9.3 milliliters per donor, was collected. It was with a sample-barcoded 5' primer and a J-beta primer mix that a second PCR of about 6 to 12 cycles was run. TCRdb reprocessed the 5' RACE reads via MiXCR and lists one record per CDR3 protein. This table holds over a million distinct CDR3 sequences, roughly 40% found once. Germline V gene lookup returns CDR1 SGHRS and CDR2 YFSETQ. J lost 1 base, V lost 0 bases, and 5 bases had no gene match. The CDR3 is 17 amino acids. General study results and limits: Shifts in expanded clonotypes may have been confounded by donor CMV status, which was unknown.

The source is a woman under 30 in good health. The rearrangement uses TRBV5-1 and TRBJ2-3; the match to TRBD2 covers 10 bases. The specimen sequenced was blood. CDR3 protein: CASSLGVTSGGTDTQYF. CDR3 bases: TGCGCCAGCAGCTTGGGAGTAACTAGCGGGGGCACAGATACGCAGTATTTT.